This T cell receptor (beta chain) comes out of a study of blood T cell repertoires in COVID-19. From germline, CDR1 is SGHRS and CDR2 YFSETQ. J gave up 4 bases and V 2 bases, and 3 bases lay outside the gene matches. This CDR3 has 14 amino acids. A remark on this clone: This specimen includes other DNA sequences encoding the same CDR3.

Only in-frame clones appear in the TCRdb table, and some are missing; sequencing was by immunoSEQ multiplex PCR. In the table there are 50,000 to 65,000 clones, 70% to 90% of which are singletons. This chain uses TRBV5-1 with TRBJ2-7; 10 bases agree with TRBD1. The sequencing sample was made of peripheral blood. This sequence originates from a man aged 55 to 70 with acute or convalescent COVID-19. CDR3 protein: CASSFGTGAYEQYF. The CDR3, as DNA: TGCGCCAGCAGCTTCGGGACAGGGGCGTACGAGCAGTACTTC.